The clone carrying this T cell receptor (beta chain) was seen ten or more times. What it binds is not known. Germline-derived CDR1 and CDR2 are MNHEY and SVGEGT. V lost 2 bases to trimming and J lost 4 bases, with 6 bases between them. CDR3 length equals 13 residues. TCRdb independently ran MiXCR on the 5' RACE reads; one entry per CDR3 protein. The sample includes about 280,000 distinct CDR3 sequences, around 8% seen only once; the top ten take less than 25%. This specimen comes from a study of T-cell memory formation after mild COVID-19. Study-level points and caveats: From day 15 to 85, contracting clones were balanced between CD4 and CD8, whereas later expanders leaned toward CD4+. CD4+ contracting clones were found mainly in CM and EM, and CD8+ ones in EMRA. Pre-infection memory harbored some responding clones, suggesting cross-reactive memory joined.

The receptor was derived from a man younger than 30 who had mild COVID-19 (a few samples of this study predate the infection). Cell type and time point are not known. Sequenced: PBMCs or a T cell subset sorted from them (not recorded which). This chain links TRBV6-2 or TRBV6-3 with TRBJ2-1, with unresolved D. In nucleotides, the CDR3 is TGTGCCAGCAGTTACGAGAATTACAATGAGCAGTTCTTC. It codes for CASSYENYNEQFF.